The 10 T cell receptor beta chains below all came from one sample that was sequenced in a study of blood T cells in healthy people across ages. It was with a sample-barcoded 5' primer and a J-beta primer mix that a second PCR of about 6 to 12 cycles was run. TCRdb ran MiXCR on the 5' RACE reads and lists one entry per CDR3 protein. Here the sample spans about a million distinct CDR3 sequences, roughly two fifths being singletons. The specimen was blood. The receptors shown here come from a man younger than 35 in good health.

The genes are TRBV11-2 and TRBJ1-1; tentative D call: TRBD1 (6 bases). Trimming left V 5 bases short and J 1 base short, with 14 bases between. This CDR3 has 15 amino acids. Germline values: CDR1 SGHAT, CDR2 FQNNGV. The CDR3 nucleotides are TGTGCCAGCAGCACACCCGGGACATCGAACACTGAAGCTTTCTTT. It is translated as CASSTPGTSNTEAFF.

This clonotype has only a few counts. The J gene is TRBJ1-1, the V gene TRBV4-3; D not resolved. There are 16 residues in the CDR3. CDR1 and CDR2 from the germline V gene are LGHNA and YSLEER. V lost 0 bases to trimming and J lost 5 bases, with 16 bases between them. CDR3 DNA sequence: TGCGCCAGCAGCCAAGATTCGTGGGGAGGGCGAACTGAAGCTTTCTTT. This translates into CASSQDSWGGRTEAFF.

There are a few counts of this clonotype. The genes are TRBV12-3 or TRBV12-4 and TRBJ1-2; TRBD1 matches 7 bases. Unmatched junction bases numbered 7, after V lost 5 bases and J lost 1 base. The CDR3 is made up of 15 amino acids. The CDR3 bases are TGTGCCAGCAGTCTCTCGGGACAGAGTAACTATGGCTACACCTTC. The encoded protein is CASSLSGQSNYGYTF.

This clonotype showed up just a few times. The chain uses TRBV9 and TRBJ2-3; the D is unclear. V shed 0 bases and J shed 2 bases, with 7 bases lying between them. The CDR3 spans 14 residues. Germline loops: CDR1 SGDLS, CDR2 YYNGEE. CDR3 nucleotides: TGTGCCAGCAGCGTAGTTGGCCACACAGATACGCAGTATTTT. It specifies CASSVVGHTDTQYF.

This clonotype was seen repeatedly, ten times or more. The gene calls are TRBV9 and TRBJ1-2; D is unresolved. Per the germline V gene, CDR1 is SGDLS and CDR2 is YYNGEE. There are 13 residues in the CDR3. Trimming cost V 7 bases and J 7 bases, with 17 bases left between them. CDR3 coding DNA: TGTGCCAGCGGCGAGACCGGCCCCTTTGGCTACACCTTC. Residues: CASGETGPFGYTF. The entire variable domain, with the rest obtained from reference TRBV9 and TRBJ1-2, is as follows: DSGVTQTPKHLITATGQRVTLRCSPRSGDLSVYWYQQSLDQGLQFLIQYYNGEERAKGNILERFSAQQFPDLHSELNLSSLELGDSALYFCASGETGPFGYTFGSGTRLTVV.

V is TRBV12-3 or TRBV12-4 and J is TRBJ2-3; D possibly corresponds to TRBD2 (5 bases). Between the trimmed V and J ends, which lost 3 bases and 0 bases, there was a span of 10 bases. CDR3 size: 15 residues. The CDR3 is CASSFPRGSTDTQYF. CDR3 bases: TGTGCCAGCAGTTTTCCCCGCGGGAGCACAGATACGCAGTATTTT.

The J gene is TRBJ2-1, the V gene TRBV4-2; 9 nucleotides align to TRBD1. This CDR3 has 15 residues. From germline, CDR1 is LGHNA and CDR2 YNFKEQ. V gave up 0 bases and J gave up 10 bases; unmatched junction bases: 7. CDR3 bases: TGTGCCAGCAGCCAAGATGGGACAGGGATCGACGAGCAGTTCTTC. This translates into CASSQDGTGIDEQFF.

V is TRBV6-2 or TRBV6-3 and J is TRBJ2-1; 8 bases are a match to TRBD2. The V gene's germline CDR1 is MNHEY and CDR2 SVGEGT. The CDR3 runs 16 residues. V trimming: 7 bases; J trimming: 3 bases; junction bases outside the gene matches: 11. This CDR3 is CASTPRAGGLYNEQFF. The DNA for the CDR3 is TGTGCCAGCACCCCAAGGGCGGGGGGCCTCTACAATGAGCAGTTCTTC.

This clonotype was seen a handful of times. This chain uses TRBV4-3 with TRBJ1-1; 7 positions match TRBD1. CDR3 length: 15 residues. Unmatched junction bases numbered 6, after V lost 4 bases and J lost 1 base. Germline V gives CDR1 LGHNA, CDR2 YSLEER. CDR3 coding DNA: TGCGCCAGCAGCCTTCGGACAGGCGGGAACACTGAAGCTTTCTTT. Protein product: CASSLRTGGNTEAFF.

This chain joins TRBV20-1 and TRBJ1-4; the D gene is possibly TRBD1 (6 bases). V was clipped by 3 bases and J by 8 bases, with 16 bases between them. Germline loops: CDR1 DFQATT, CDR2 SNEGSKA (reference sequence). The CDR3 sequence is 14 residues long. The CDR3 sequence is CSASPIRGREKLFF. As DNA, the CDR3 is TGCAGTGCTAGTCCGATCAGGGGTCGGGAAAAACTGTTTTTT.